The 23 T cell receptor beta chains listed next were all sequenced from one sample in a study of T-cell memory formation after mild COVID-19. From the 5' RACE reads, TCRdb called clonotypes with MiXCR, one entry per CDR3 protein. The sample has approximately 60,000 distinct CDR3 sequences; 9.5% are singletons. Sequenced: PBMCs or a T cell subset sorted from them (not recorded which). These TCRs come from a man aged 18-30 years who had mild COVID-19 (a few samples of this study predate the infection). Cell type and time point are not known.

This chain connects TRBV4-3 to TRBJ1-2, with a weak D call TRBD1 (5 bases). Germline lookup yields CDR1 LGHNA and CDR2 YSLEER. V was cut by 4 bases and J by 2 bases, with 14 bases left in between. The CDR3 spans 15 residues. The CDR3 protein is CASSPRSGENYGYTF. The DNA of the CDR3 is TGCGCCAGCAGCCCCAGATCGGGGGAAAACTATGGCTACACCTTC.

The rearrangement joins TRBV5-1 to TRBJ1-2; D perhaps matches TRBD1 (5 bases). The CDR3 covers 13 residues. V was clipped by 0 bases and J by 10 bases, with 13 bases between them. The germline V gene has CDR1 SGHRS and CDR2 YFSETQ. CDR3 protein: CASSLGQPAFYTF. The CDR3 nucleotides are TGCGCCAGCAGCTTGGGACAGCCGGCGTTCTACACCTTC.

This clonotype was observed a handful of times. The J gene is TRBJ1-6, the V gene TRBV7-9; D remains unclear. V lost 2 bases to trimming and J lost 7 bases, with 12 bases between them. The germline gives CDR1 SEHNR, CDR2 FQNEAQ (reference sequence). CDR3 length: 15 residues. CDR3: CASSLLLSSNSPLHF. The CDR3 DNA follows: TGTGCCAGCAGCTTACTTCTAAGTTCAAATTCACCCCTCCACTTT.

The chain couples TRBV12-3 or TRBV12-4 to TRBJ1-4; 10 nucleotides line up with TRBD1. The CDR3 runs 15 residues. The junction had 12 bases not matched to a gene; V was cut back by 10 bases and J by 7 bases. The CDR3 DNA reads as TGTGCCACAGCCGCCCCCGGGACAGGGGTTGAAAAACTGTTTTTT. It encodes CATAAPGTGVEKLFF.

The J gene is TRBJ2-6, the V gene TRBV10-3, with D maybe TRBD2 (6 bases). The CDR3 totals 14 residues. Trimming removed 7 bases from V and 1 base from J, with 8 bases in between. Germline V gene lookup returns CDR1 ENHRY and CDR2 SYGVKD. The CDR3 coding sequence is TGTGCCATCATGGGGGGATCTGGGGCCAACGTCCTGACTTTC. This gives the protein CAIMGGSGANVLTF.

This clonotype was detected a few times. The chain uses TRBV11-2 and TRBJ2-6; 7 nucleotides align to TRBD1. Germline V gene lookup returns CDR1 SGHAT and CDR2 FQNNGV. The CDR3 runs to 17 residues. J lost 4 bases, V lost 3 bases, and 9 bases had no gene match. The CDR3 DNA follows: TGTGCCAGCAGCTTGATACAGGGGACGCGCGGGGCCAACGTCCTGACTTTC. Amino acid sequence: CASSLIQGTRGANVLTF.

The sample holds a few counts of this clonotype. The chain carries TRBV28 and TRBJ2-7; 8 nucleotides line up with TRBD2. The CDR3 covers 11 residues. Germline values: CDR1 MDHEN, CDR2 SYDVKM. CDR3 sequence reads: CASRAAGGAEV. Here the CDR3 DNA reads TGTGCCAGCAGGGCCGCCGGGGGGGCGGAGGTC.

This chain links TRBV29-1 with TRBJ2-3, with D perhaps TRBD1 or TRBD2 (5 bases each). The germline gives CDR1 SQVTM, CDR2 ANQGSEA. CDR3 length equals 13 residues. The V and J ends lost 6 bases and 1 base respectively, with 11 bases between them. The CDR3 nucleotides are TGCAGCGTGAATGTGGGGGGCACAGATACGCAGTATTTT. Its protein is CSVNVGGTDTQYF.

The chain is built from TRBV6-5 and TRBJ1-2; D is perhaps TRBD1 (6 bases). The germline V gene has CDR1 MNHEY and CDR2 SVGAGI. The CDR3 runs to 15 residues. V was shortened by 2 bases and J by 5 bases, with 15 bases between the two germline ends. CDR3 sequence reads: CASSYDRTEPYGYTF. The CDR3 nucleotides read TGTGCCAGCAGTTACGATCGGACAGAACCGTATGGCTACACCTTC.

This clonotype was recorded at least ten times. The chain couples TRBV6-6 to TRBJ2-1, with D perhaps TRBD2 (5 bases). This CDR3 comprises 14 residues. Germline-derived CDR1 and CDR2 are MNHNY and SVGAGI (reference sequence). V lost 0 bases, J lost 4 bases, and 7 bases lay in between. The CDR3 here is CASSYSTNYNEQFF. The CDR3 region has the DNA TGTGCCAGCAGTTACTCGACTAATTACAATGAGCAGTTCTTC.

V and J are TRBV25-1 and TRBJ2-2, with 8 bases fitting TRBD1. The CDR3 has 14 amino acids. CDR1 MGHDK and CDR2 SYGVNS come from the germline V gene. J lost 6 bases, V lost 5 bases, and 5 bases had no gene match. The CDR3 sequence is CASSRTGWAGELFF. Written as DNA, the CDR3 is TGTGCCAGCAGTCGGACAGGGTGGGCCGGGGAGCTGTTTTTT.

The V and J genes are TRBV12-3 or TRBV12-4 and TRBJ2-7, with 9 positions matching TRBD1. The trim removed 6 bases at V and 5 bases at J, leaving 11 bases unmatched. The CDR3 spans 15 residues. The CDR3 DNA follows: TGTGCCAGCAGCCCCACAGGGGGCAGCTTTGACGAGCAGTACTTC. It translates to CASSPTGGSFDEQYF.

The chain carries TRBV7-6 and TRBJ1-1; 7 bases agree with TRBD1. The CDR3 consists of 16 residues. With V trimmed by 5 bases and J by 1 base, 10 bases remained unmatched. The germline CDR1 and CDR2 sequences are SGHVS and FNYEAQ. The CDR3 reads CASSHAGSGGNTEAFF. As DNA, the CDR3 is TGTGCCAGCAGCCATGCTGGGTCAGGGGGGAACACTGAAGCTTTCTTT.

This chain uses TRBV30 with TRBJ2-1; tentative D call: TRBD2 (7 bases). The CDR3 covers 11 residues. The germline CDR1 and CDR2 sequences are GTSNPN and SVGIG (reference sequence). The CDR3, as DNA: TGTGCAACCTGGGGGGGGGCCAAGCAGTTCTTC. Translating gives CATWGGAKQFF.

This clonotype is medium-sized (0.01 to 0.1%). CDR3 nucleotide sequence: TGCAGTGCTAGAGATGTACTAGCGGGGATGTCCTACGAGCAGTACTTC. Translating gives CSARDVLAGMSYEQYF. This chain connects TRBV20-1 to TRBJ2-7; 10 bases are shared with TRBD2. The germline V gene has CDR1 DFQATT and CDR2 SNEGSKA (reference sequence). This CDR3 comprises 16 residues. The J segment lost 1 base and the V segment lost 0 bases, leaving 6 bases of the junction unmatched.

V usage is TRBV5-1 and J usage is TRBJ1-1, with D maybe TRBD1 (5 bases). The V end was cut by 0 bases, the J end by 1 base, with 10 bases between. Per germline, CDR1 SGHRS and CDR2 YFSETQ. CDR3 size: 15 residues. This CDR3 reads CASSLEAGGNTEAFF. The CDR3 region has the DNA TGCGCCAGCAGCTTGGAAGCGGGGGGGAACACTGAAGCTTTCTTT.

The chain is built from TRBV15 and TRBJ1-1, with D possibly TRBD1 on 6 matching bases. CDR1 and CDR2 (germline): LNHNV, YYDKDF (reference sequence). CDR3 length equals 12 residues. V lost 3 bases to trimming and J lost 4 bases, with 6 bases between them. CDR3 nucleotides: TGTGCCACCAGCAGGGACAGCACTGAAGCTTTCTTT. It translates to CATSRDSTEAFF.

This clonotype was seen a few times. J is TRBJ1-1 and V is TRBV4-3, with D perhaps matching TRBD1 (6 bases). The germline V gene has CDR1 LGHNA and CDR2 YSLEER. CDR3 length equals 16 residues. The V end lost 0 bases, the J end lost 4 bases, and 15 bases lay between the germline ends. This CDR3 is CASSQDYTGKGTEAFF. CDR3 nucleotide sequence: TGCGCCAGCAGCCAAGATTACACAGGGAAGGGCACTGAAGCTTTCTTT.

This clonotype has just a few counts. The rearrangement links TRBV29-1 to TRBJ1-4; maybe TRBD1 (5 bases). The V and J ends lost 7 bases and 7 bases respectively, with 16 bases between them. The length of the CDR3 is 13 residues. The germline V gene has CDR1 SQVTM and CDR2 ANQGSEA. The CDR3 bases are TGCAGCGCATCACGCGGGGCAGGTGAAAAACTGTTTTTT. Translating it yields CSASRGAGEKLFF.

This clonotype was seen many times. The chain joins TRBV29-1 to TRBJ2-5; D may be TRBD1 or TRBD2 (6 bases each). V lost 4 bases, J lost 0 bases, and 15 bases lay in between. Germline CDR1 reads SQVTM; CDR2 reads ANQGSEA. CDR3 length: 15 residues. The CDR3 reads CSVGVGGPYQETQYF. The CDR3 DNA reads as TGCAGCGTTGGGGTAGGGGGGCCGTACCAAGAGACCCAGTACTTC.

This chain uses TRBV7-2 with TRBJ1-2, with TRBD1 as a possible D gene (5 bases). Trimming pared 5 bases from V and 1 base from J, leaving 11 bases between. The length of the CDR3 is 14 residues. Germline V gene data show CDR1 as SGHTA and CDR2 as FQGNSA. The CDR3 DNA is TGTGCCAGCAGCCTACGGGACCTTAACTATGGCTACACCTTC. It specifies CASSLRDLNYGYTF. The complete variable domain, with remaining parts taken from reference TRBV7-2 and TRBJ1-2, reads GAGVSQSPSNKVTEKGKDVELRCDPISGHTALYWYRQSLGQGLEFLIYFQGNSAPDKSGLPSDRFSAERTGGSVSTLTIQRTQQEDSAVYLCASSLRDLNYGYTFGSGTRLTVV.

The rearrangement joins TRBV7-2 to TRBJ2-1; D gene uncertain. From germline, CDR1 is SGHTA and CDR2 FQGNSA. The CDR3 has 12 residues. V was shortened by 5 bases and J by 3 bases, with 5 bases between the two germline ends. The CDR3 sequence: CASSPDYNEQFF. CDR3 coding DNA: TGTGCCAGCAGCCCCGACTACAATGAGCAGTTCTTC.

This clonotype appeared many times. The V and J genes are TRBV4-2 and TRBJ1-5; D is unclear. CDR1 is LGHNA, CDR2 YNFKEQ, per germline. V shed 0 bases and J shed 2 bases, with 8 bases lying between them. The CDR3 consists of 15 residues. The chain's CDR3 is CASSQDWRGNQPQHF. CDR3 DNA sequence: TGTGCCAGCAGCCAAGATTGGAGGGGCAATCAGCCCCAGCATTTT.